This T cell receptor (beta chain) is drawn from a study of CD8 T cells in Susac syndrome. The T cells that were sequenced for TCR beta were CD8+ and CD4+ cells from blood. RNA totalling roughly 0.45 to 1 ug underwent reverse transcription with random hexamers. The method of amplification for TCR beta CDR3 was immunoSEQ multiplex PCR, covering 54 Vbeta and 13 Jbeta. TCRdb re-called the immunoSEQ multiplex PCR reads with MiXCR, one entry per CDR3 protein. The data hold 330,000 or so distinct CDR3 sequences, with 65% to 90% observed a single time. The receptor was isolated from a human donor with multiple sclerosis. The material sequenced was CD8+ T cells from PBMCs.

For the CDR3, the DNA is TGTGCCAGCAGCGTAGCCCGGGGGCCCCGGATTGAAGCTTTCTTT. Encoded protein: CASSVARGPRIEAFF. V and J are TRBV9 and TRBJ1-1, with D perhaps matching TRBD1 (6 bases). The V gene's germline CDR1 is SGDLS and CDR2 YYNGEE. This CDR3 comprises 15 residues. V was trimmed by 0 bases and J by 7 bases, leaving 16 bases between them.